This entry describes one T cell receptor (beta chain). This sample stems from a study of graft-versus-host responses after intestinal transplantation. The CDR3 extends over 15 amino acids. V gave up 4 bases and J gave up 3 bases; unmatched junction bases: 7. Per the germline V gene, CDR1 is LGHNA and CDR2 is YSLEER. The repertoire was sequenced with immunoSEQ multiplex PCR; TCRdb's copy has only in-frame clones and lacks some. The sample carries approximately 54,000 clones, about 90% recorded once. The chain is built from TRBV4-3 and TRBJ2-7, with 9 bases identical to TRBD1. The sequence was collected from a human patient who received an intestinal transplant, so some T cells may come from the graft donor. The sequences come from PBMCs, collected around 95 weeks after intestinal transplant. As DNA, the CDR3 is TGCGCCAGCAGCCTGGGACAGGGAGGGTACTACGAGCAGTACTTC. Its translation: CASSLGQGGYYEQYF.